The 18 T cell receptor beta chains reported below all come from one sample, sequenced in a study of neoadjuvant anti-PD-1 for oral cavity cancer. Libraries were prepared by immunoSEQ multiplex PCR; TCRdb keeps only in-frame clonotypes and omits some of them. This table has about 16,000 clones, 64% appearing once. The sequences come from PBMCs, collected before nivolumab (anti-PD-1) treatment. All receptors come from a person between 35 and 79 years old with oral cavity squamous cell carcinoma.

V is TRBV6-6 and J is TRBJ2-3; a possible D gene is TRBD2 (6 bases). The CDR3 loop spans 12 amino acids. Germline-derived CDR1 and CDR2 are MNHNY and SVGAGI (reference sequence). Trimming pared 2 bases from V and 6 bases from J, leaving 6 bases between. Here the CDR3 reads CASSYLADTQYF. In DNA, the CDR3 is TGTGCCAGCAGTTACCTAGCGGATACGCAGTATTTT.

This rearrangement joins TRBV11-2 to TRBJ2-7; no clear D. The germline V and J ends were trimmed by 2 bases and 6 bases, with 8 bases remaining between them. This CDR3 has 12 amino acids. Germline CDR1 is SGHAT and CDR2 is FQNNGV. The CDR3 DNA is TGTGCCAGCAGCTTATCAGGCGTCGAGCAGTACTTC. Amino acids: CASSLSGVEQYF.

The CDR3 DNA is TGCGCCAGCAGCTTGGCGGGGGACGGGCAGTACTTC. This gives the protein CASSLAGDGQYF. The chain carries TRBV5-1 and TRBJ2-7, with D tentatively TRBD2 (6 bases). The CDR3 is made up of 12 amino acids. Germline lookup yields CDR1 SGHRS and CDR2 YFSETQ. Trimming pared 0 bases from V and 9 bases from J, leaving 10 bases between.

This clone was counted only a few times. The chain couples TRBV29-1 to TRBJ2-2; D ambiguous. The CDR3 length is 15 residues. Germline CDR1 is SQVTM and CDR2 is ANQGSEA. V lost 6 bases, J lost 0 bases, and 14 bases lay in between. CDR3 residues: CSVSAGTSNTGELFF. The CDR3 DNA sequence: TGCAGCGTATCGGCTGGCACATCGAACACCGGGGAGCTGTTTTTT.

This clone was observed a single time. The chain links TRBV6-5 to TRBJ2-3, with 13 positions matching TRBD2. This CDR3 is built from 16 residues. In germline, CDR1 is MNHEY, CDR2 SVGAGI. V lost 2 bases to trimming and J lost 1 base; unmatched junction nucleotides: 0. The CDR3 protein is CASSYGLAGGTDTQYF. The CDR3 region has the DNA TGTGCCAGCAGTTACGGACTAGCGGGGGGCACAGATACGCAGTATTTT.

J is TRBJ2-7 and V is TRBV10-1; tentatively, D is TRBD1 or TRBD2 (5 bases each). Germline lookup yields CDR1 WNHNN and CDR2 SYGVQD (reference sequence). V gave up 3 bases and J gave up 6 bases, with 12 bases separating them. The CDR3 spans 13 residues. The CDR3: CASSEGTALEQYF. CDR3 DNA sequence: TGCGCCAGCAGTGAAGGGACCGCTCTCGAGCAGTACTTC.

In nucleotides, the CDR3 is TGTGCCATCAGTGTTTCGAAAGACGAGCAGTACTTC. Its translation: CAISVSKDEQYF. This chain uses TRBV10-3 with TRBJ2-7; unclear D gene. V lost 4 bases and J lost 5, with 9 bases in between. Per germline, CDR1 ENHRY and CDR2 SYGVKD. This CDR3 has 12 residues.

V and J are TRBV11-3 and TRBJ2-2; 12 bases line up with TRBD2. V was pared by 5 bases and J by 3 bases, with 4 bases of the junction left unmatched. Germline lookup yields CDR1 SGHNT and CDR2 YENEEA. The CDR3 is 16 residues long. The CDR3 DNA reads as TGTGCCAGCAGCCAAGGGACTAGCGGGTACACCGGGGAGCTGTTTTTT. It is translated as CASSQGTSGYTGELFF. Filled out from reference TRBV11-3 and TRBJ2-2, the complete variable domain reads EAGVVQSPRYKIIEKKQPVAFWCNPISGHNTLYWYLQNLGQGPELLIRYENEEAVDDSQLPKDRFSAERLKGVDSTLKIQPAELGDSAVYLCASSQGTSGYTGELFFGEGSRLTVL.

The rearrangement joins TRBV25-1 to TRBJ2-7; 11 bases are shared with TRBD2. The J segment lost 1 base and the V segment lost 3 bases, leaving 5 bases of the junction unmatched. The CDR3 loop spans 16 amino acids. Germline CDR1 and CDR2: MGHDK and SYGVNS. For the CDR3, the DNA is TGTGCCAGCAGTGAGACCGGGACTAGCGGATCCTACGAGCAGTACTTC. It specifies CASSETGTSGSYEQYF.

The chain's CDR3 is CASKWGGVWNQPQHF. In nucleotides, the CDR3 is TGTGCCAGTAAATGGGGCGGGGTTTGGAATCAGCCCCAGCATTTT. The chain combines TRBV19 with TRBJ1-5, with TRBD1 as a possible D gene (5 bases). Germline CDR1 reads LNHDA; CDR2 reads SQIVND (reference sequence). V was trimmed by 7 bases and J by 4 bases, leaving 17 bases between them. There are 15 residues in the CDR3.

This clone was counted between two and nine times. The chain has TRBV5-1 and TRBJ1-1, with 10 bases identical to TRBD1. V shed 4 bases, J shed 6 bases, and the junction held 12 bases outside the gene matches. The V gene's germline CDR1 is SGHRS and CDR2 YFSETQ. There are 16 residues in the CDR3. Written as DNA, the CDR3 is TGCGCCAGCAGCCAGGTGGGTCCTGGACAGGGGGCTGAAGCTTTCTTT. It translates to CASSQVGPGQGAEAFF.

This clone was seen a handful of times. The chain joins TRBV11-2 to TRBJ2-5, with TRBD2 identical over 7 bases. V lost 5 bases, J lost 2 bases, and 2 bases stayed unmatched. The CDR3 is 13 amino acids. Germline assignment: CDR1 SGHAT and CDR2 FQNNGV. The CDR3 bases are TGTGCCAGCAGCGGGGGACTACAAGAGACCCAGTACTTC. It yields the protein CASSGGLQETQYF.

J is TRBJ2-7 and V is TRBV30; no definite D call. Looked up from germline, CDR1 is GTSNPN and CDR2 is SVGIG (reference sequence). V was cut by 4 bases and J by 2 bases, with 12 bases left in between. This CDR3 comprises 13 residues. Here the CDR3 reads CAWNQARAYEQYF. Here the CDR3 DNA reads TGTGCCTGGAATCAGGCCCGGGCCTACGAGCAGTACTTC.

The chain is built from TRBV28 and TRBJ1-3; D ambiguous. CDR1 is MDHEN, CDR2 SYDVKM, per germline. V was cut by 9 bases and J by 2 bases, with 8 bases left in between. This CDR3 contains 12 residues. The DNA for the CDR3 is TGTGCCAGTCAGACGCCTGGAAACACCATATATTTT. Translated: CASQTPGNTIYF.

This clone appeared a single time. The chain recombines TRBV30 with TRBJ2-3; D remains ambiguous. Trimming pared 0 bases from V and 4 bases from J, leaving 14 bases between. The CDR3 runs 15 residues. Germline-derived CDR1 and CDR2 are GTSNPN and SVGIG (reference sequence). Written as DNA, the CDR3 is TGTGCCTGGAGTGTATCCGTGGCTGGAGCAGATACGCAGTATTTT. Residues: CAWSVSVAGADTQYF. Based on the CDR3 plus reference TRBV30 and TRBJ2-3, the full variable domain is SQTIHQWPATLVQPVGSPLSLECTVEGTSNPNLYWYRQAAGRGLQLLFYSVGIGQISSEVPQNLSASRPQDRQFILSSKKLLLSDSGFYLCAWSVSVAGADTQYFGPGTRLTVL.

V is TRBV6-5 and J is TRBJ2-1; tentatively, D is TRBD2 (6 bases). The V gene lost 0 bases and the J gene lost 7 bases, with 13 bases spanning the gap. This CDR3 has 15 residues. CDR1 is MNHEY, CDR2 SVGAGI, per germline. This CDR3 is CASSYSLAGINEQFF. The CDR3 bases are TGTGCCAGCAGTTACTCTCTGGCGGGAATTAATGAGCAGTTCTTC.

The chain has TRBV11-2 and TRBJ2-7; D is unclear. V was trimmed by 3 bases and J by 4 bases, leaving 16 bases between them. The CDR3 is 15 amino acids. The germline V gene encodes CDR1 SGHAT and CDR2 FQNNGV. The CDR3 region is CASSFNRSPSYEQYF. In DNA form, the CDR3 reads TGTGCCAGCAGCTTTAATCGTTCGCCTTCTTACGAGCAGTACTTC.

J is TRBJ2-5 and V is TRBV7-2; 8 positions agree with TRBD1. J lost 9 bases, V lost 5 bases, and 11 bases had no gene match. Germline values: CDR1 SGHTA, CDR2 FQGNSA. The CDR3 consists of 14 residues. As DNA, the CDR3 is TGTGCCAGCAGCGTTCAGGGGGCTGGGATGGCCCAGTACTTC. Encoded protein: CASSVQGAGMAQYF.